One and the same sample provided the 21 T cell receptor beta chains below, sequenced in a study of blood T cell repertoires in COVID-19. Sequenced by immunoSEQ multiplex PCR; TCRdb stores in-frame clones only, minus some. The sample comprises fewer than 200,000 clones, around three quarters of which are singletons, and 7% to 10% rests with the top ten. Specimen: peripheral blood. The origin of the receptors is a man aged 55 to 70 with acute or convalescent COVID-19.

The chain uses TRBV6-2 or TRBV6-3 and TRBJ1-2; a possible D gene is TRBD1 (5 bases). Trimming shortened V by 6 bases and J by 5 bases, and 10 bases separated the two germline ends. The CDR3 is 12 amino acids. Germline V gene sequence: CDR1 MNHEY, CDR2 SVGEGT. CDR3 nucleotides: TGTGCCAGCAGCGATGACAGTTATGGCTACACCTTC. Its protein is CASSDDSYGYTF.

This clone has a single count. The chain has TRBV21-1 and TRBJ2-2; the table's TRBD1 call for D was not verified on the DNA. TRBV21-1 is deemed a pseudogene. The CDR3 length is 15 residues. The CDR3 sequence is CASSEKGESTGELFF. The DNA of the CDR3 is TGTGCCAGCAGCGAAAAGGGGGAAAGCACCGGGGAGCTGTTTTTT.

The rearrangement links TRBV4-1 to TRBJ2-1; D may be TRBD2 (7 bases). The germline V gene encodes CDR1 MGHRA and CDR2 YSYEKL. This CDR3 comprises 17 residues. The V and J ends lost 0 bases and 8 bases respectively, with 20 bases between them. The CDR3 nucleotides are TGCGCCAGCAGCCAAGATAATGGGGGGGGCATACGGGATGAGCAGTTCTTC. Translation: CASSQDNGGGIRDEQFF.

The CDR3 coding sequence is TGCGCCAGCAGCCTCAACCCCGGGACAGGGACGTTGTCGGCTAATGAAAAACTGTTTTTT. Translated, it gives CASSLNPGTGTLSANEKLFF. This chain links TRBV4-3 with TRBJ1-4; TRBD1 aligns across 9 bases. The V gene's germline CDR1 is LGHNA and CDR2 YSLEER. This CDR3 spans 20 amino acids. V lost 4 bases and J lost 3; bases outside the gene matches: 18.

The V and J genes are TRBV7-9 and TRBJ2-5; TRBD2 might be the D (6 bases). V gave up 4 bases and J gave up 4 bases, with 10 bases separating them. The V gene's germline CDR1 is SEHNR and CDR2 FQNEAQ (reference sequence). The CDR3 has 13 residues. CDR3 nucleotides: TGTGCCAGCAGCTCGATGGGGGGAGAGACCCAGTACTTC. Its translation: CASSSMGGETQYF.

This chain connects TRBV5-1 to TRBJ2-3; 8 nucleotides align to TRBD2. The germline gives CDR1 SGHRS, CDR2 YFSETQ. CDR3 length: 15 residues. After removal of 1 base from V and 5 bases from J, the junction contained 6 bases not matched to a gene. The CDR3: CASSLRGGREDTQYF. CDR3 nucleotides: TGCGCCAGCAGCTTGCGGGGGGGCCGGGAAGATACGCAGTATTTT. The whole variable domain, remainder taken from reference TRBV5-1 and TRBJ2-3, is KAGVTQTPRYLIKTRGQQVTLSCSPISGHRSVSWYQQTPGQGLQFLFEYFSETQRNKGNFPGRFSGRQFSNSRSEMNVSTLELGDSALYLCASSLRGGREDTQYFGPGTRLTVL.

V is TRBV19 and J is TRBJ1-5; D perhaps matches TRBD1 (5 bases). Per the germline V gene, CDR1 is LNHDA and CDR2 is SQIVND (reference sequence). V was cut by 0 bases and J by 1 base, with 10 bases left in between. The CDR3 contains 16 residues. The CDR3 coding sequence is TGTGCCAGTAGTATAGATCGCGGGGGAAGCAATCAGCCCCAGCATTTT. Amino acid sequence: CASSIDRGGSNQPQHF.

This sequence joins TRBV29-1 and TRBJ1-1, with D possibly being TRBD1 (5 bases). V dropped 4 bases and J dropped 1 base, with 13 bases sitting between them. The germline V gene has CDR1 SQVTM and CDR2 ANQGSEA. This CDR3 spans 14 amino acids. The CDR3 DNA sequence: TGCAGCGTTGTGCCCCCAGACAGGAACACTGAAGCTTTCTTT. It yields the protein CSVVPPDRNTEAFF.

The chain has TRBV28 and TRBJ1-2; 7 bases fit TRBD1. The CDR3 is 17 residues long. The germline V gene has CDR1 MDHEN and CDR2 SYDVKM. Unmatched junction bases numbered 21, after V lost 10 bases and J lost 4 bases. The CDR3, as DNA: TGTGCCACCCTTAGCGGGACAGCTCTACTCTTAAGCTATGGCTACACCTTC. Translation gives CATLSGTALLLSYGYTF.

The rearrangement uses TRBV6-6 and TRBJ1-1; 12 bases agree with TRBD1. The germline V gene has CDR1 MNHNY and CDR2 SVGAGI (reference sequence). The CDR3 sequence is 14 residues long. Trimming took 8 bases from V and 6 from J; bases not matched to a gene: 7. CDR3 nucleotides: TGTGCCAGCGCCTCCGGGACAGGGGGCTCTGAAGCTTTCTTT. It codes for CASASGTGGSEAFF.

The chain links TRBV5-6 to TRBJ1-2; 9 bases are shared with TRBD1. This CDR3 spans 15 amino acids. Trimming took 0 bases from V and 8 from J; bases not matched to a gene: 8. CDR1 SGHDT and CDR2 YYEEEE come from the germline V gene. The CDR3 bases are TGTGCCAGCAGCTTGGAGTTTCGGACAGGGGAAGGCTACACCTTC. Encoded protein: CASSLEFRTGEGYTF.

The V call is TRBV7-6, the J call TRBJ2-7, with a tentative D call TRBD2 (6 bases). With 1 base removed from V and 6 bases from J, the gap between germline ends came to 16 bases. The CDR3 spans 15 residues. The germline V gene has CDR1 SGHVS and CDR2 FNYEAQ. This CDR3 is CASSLDLRVGGEQYF. The CDR3 nucleotides read TGTGCCAGCAGCTTAGATCTCAGGGTGGGGGGCGAGCAGTACTTC.

The chain combines TRBV4-3 with TRBJ1-4, with D possibly being TRBD1 (5 bases). V was clipped by 0 bases and J by 8 bases, with 7 bases between them. The germline V gene has CDR1 LGHNA and CDR2 YSLEER. This CDR3 comprises 13 residues. The CDR3 coding sequence is TGCGCCAGCAGCCAAGATGGGGGGGAAAAACTGTTTTTT. It codes for CASSQDGGEKLFF.

This clone appeared once. The chain carries TRBV5-1 and TRBJ2-3, with 11 nucleotides matching TRBD2. The CDR3 loop spans 14 amino acids. CDR1 and CDR2 from the germline V gene are SGHRS and YFSETQ. V lost 4 bases to trimming and J lost 6 bases; unmatched junction nucleotides: 4. CDR3 in DNA: TGCGCCAGCAGCCATAGCGGGGGGGCCGATACGCAGTATTTT. Its translation is CASSHSGGADTQYF. Combining the CDR3 with reference TRBV5-1 and TRBJ2-3 gives the whole variable domain KAGVTQTPRYLIKTRGQQVTLSCSPISGHRSVSWYQQTPGQGLQFLFEYFSETQRNKGNFPGRFSGRQFSNSRSEMNVSTLELGDSALYLCASSHSGGADTQYFGPGTRLTVL.

The chain uses TRBV2 and TRBJ2-5; D possibly corresponds to TRBD1 (5 bases). This CDR3 region has 14 residues. The germline V and J ends were trimmed by 2 bases and 3 bases, with 10 bases remaining between them. The V gene's germline CDR1 is SNHLY and CDR2 FYNNEI. CDR3 in amino acids: CASSELAGKETQYF. CDR3 sequence (DNA): TGTGCCAGCAGTGAATTAGCAGGGAAAGAGACCCAGTACTTC.

The chain joins TRBV5-5 to TRBJ2-1; TRBD1 is a possible D gene (6 bases). Germline lookup yields CDR1 SGHKS and CDR2 YYEKEE (reference sequence). Trimming left V 3 bases short and J 11 bases short, with 15 bases between. CDR3 size: 13 residues. CDR3 coding DNA: TGTGCCAGCAGCTCCTCCGACAGGACGAAGCAGTTCTTC. Amino acids: CASSSSDRTKQFF.

The gene calls are TRBV9 and TRBJ1-2; D gene unclear. V was clipped by 0 bases and J by 2 bases, with 8 bases between them. The germline gives CDR1 SGDLS, CDR2 YYNGEE. The CDR3 is 14 amino acids. The CDR3 nucleotides are TGTGCCAGCAGCGTAGGGTCAGAAAACTATGGCTACACCTTC. Protein sequence: CASSVGSENYGYTF.

The V gene is TRBV10-1, the J gene TRBJ1-2, with TRBD1 identical over 8 bases. Looked up from germline, CDR1 is WNHNN and CDR2 is SYGVQD (reference sequence). With 0 bases clipped from V and 7 bases from J, the junction kept 7 bases outside the gene matches. CDR3 length equals 15 residues. The CDR3, as DNA: TGCGCCAGCAGTGAGTCACAGGGGGGATTCGCTGGCTACACCTTC. Its translation: CASSESQGGFAGYTF.

V and J are TRBV3-1 (or the pseudogene TRBV3-2) and TRBJ1-2; TRBD1 aligns across 7 bases. Losses at the gene ends were 0 bases for V and 0 bases for J; bases not matched to a gene: 4. The CDR3 has 16 residues. Germline-derived CDR1 and CDR2 are LGHDT and YNNKEL (reference sequence). CDR3 residues: CASSQDLGQANYGYTF. The CDR3 DNA sequence: TGTGCCAGCAGCCAAGATCTAGGACAGGCTAACTATGGCTACACCTTC.

CDR3 region: CASSLDSPLSSTDTQYF. The CDR3 DNA sequence: TGCGCCAGCAGCTTGGATAGCCCCTTATCTAGCACAGATACGCAGTATTTT. The chain recombines TRBV5-1 with TRBJ2-3; D not certain. The CDR3 contains 17 residues. Between the trimmed V and J ends, which lost 0 bases and 0 bases, there was a span of 14 bases. Germline-derived CDR1 and CDR2 are SGHRS and YFSETQ. Complete variable domain (other parts from reference TRBV5-1 and TRBJ2-3): KAGVTQTPRYLIKTRGQQVTLSCSPISGHRSVSWYQQTPGQGLQFLFEYFSETQRNKGNFPGRFSGRQFSNSRSEMNVSTLELGDSALYLCASSLDSPLSSTDTQYFGPGTRLTVL.

This chain joins TRBV10-3 and TRBJ1-2, with D maybe TRBD1 (5 bases). The CDR3 runs to 15 residues. V was pared by 1 base and J by 4 bases, with 13 bases between. Germline loops: CDR1 ENHRY, CDR2 SYGVKD. The CDR3 is CAISELLVGLYGYTF. CDR3 in DNA: TGTGCCATCAGTGAGTTGCTTGTGGGGCTCTATGGCTACACCTTC.